This TCR beta chain was identified during a study of blood T cell repertoires in COVID-19. At the level of the study: T cells, B-cell-depleted T cells, or PBMCs provided the cDNA or gDNA that served as material.

In the authors' methods: Estimates of nucleated cell counts were drawn from the amplification of reference gene primers. The assay was immunoSEQ multiplex PCR, and TCRdb's table has in-frame clones only and misses some. V, J and clone size are those of that table, while D and trimming were read from the DNA. The sample records 110,000 to 150,000 clones, more than 70% being singletons. This CDR3 comprises 15 residues. From germline, CDR1 is LGHNA and CDR2 YNFKEQ. Between the trimmed V and J ends, which lost 2 bases and 4 bases, there was a span of 14 bases. The chain uses TRBV4-2 and TRBJ1-2; D perhaps matches TRBD1 (5 bases). Specimen: peripheral blood. This TCR was recovered from a woman aged 45-60 years with acute or convalescent COVID-19. This CDR3 is CASSQSPPGFYGYTF. As DNA, the CDR3 is TGTGCCAGCAGCCAATCTCCCCCAGGGTTCTATGGCTACACCTTC.